Listed here are 11 T cell receptor beta chains from one sample, sequenced in a study of cytomegalovirus exposure and HLA in healthy donors. The PCR was carried out with 60 Vbeta primers and 13 Jbeta primers. Measured with immunoSEQ multiplex PCR; TCRdb has only the in-frame clones, and not every one. Seen here are some 93,000 clones, approximately 60% observed once, and the top ten hold 5.5% to 6%. Sequencing was carried out using PBMCs. The receptors were gathered from a boy aged 10-17 years in good health and CMV-seropositive.

This clone was counted only a few times. V usage is TRBV5-8 and J usage is TRBJ1-2; 9 bases align to TRBD1. Trimming removed 4 bases from V and 7 bases from J; junction bases left unmatched: 2. Germline CDR1 SGHTS, CDR2 YDEGEE. The CDR3 totals 12 residues. The CDR3 DNA reads as TGTGCCAGCAGCCGGACAGGGGTTGGCTACACCTTC. It is translated as CASSRTGVGYTF.

This clone was counted a few times. V and J are TRBV5-1 and TRBJ2-7; TRBD1 agrees at 7 bases. The CDR3 contains 16 residues. CDR1 and CDR2 from the germline V gene are SGHRS and YFSETQ. V shed 0 bases, J shed 6 bases, and the junction held 12 bases outside the gene matches. CDR3 in DNA: TGCGCCAGCAGCTTGGGGCGCGGCCAGGGGGTTCCCGAGCAGTACTTC. Amino acid sequence: CASSLGRGQGVPEQYF.

The chain carries TRBV6-5 and TRBJ2-2, with a weak D call TRBD2 (7 bases). Trimming removed 9 bases from V and 1 base from J, with 12 bases in between. This CDR3 spans 14 amino acids. The V gene's germline CDR1 is MNHEY and CDR2 SVGAGI. CDR3 DNA: TGTGCCAGTGGTAGGGGGGGGAACACCGGGGAGCTGTTTTTT. Translated: CASGRGGNTGELFF.

This chain joins TRBV5-1 and TRBJ2-2, with a possible D match to TRBD2 (5 bases). Trimming cost V 4 bases and J 7 bases, with 11 bases left between them. The CDR3 consists of 13 residues. Germline assignment: CDR1 SGHRS and CDR2 YFSETQ. The CDR3 here is CASSPVGVGELFF. The CDR3 DNA reads TGCGCCAGCAGCCCCGTCGGGGTCGGGGAGCTGTTTTTT.

This clone showed up just once. The DNA of the CDR3 is TGTGCCAGCAGCTTTACTAGCTCACCAACCAATGAGCAGTTCTTC. Its translation: CASSFTSSPTNEQFF. The rearrangement uses TRBV7-9 and TRBJ2-1; possibly TRBD2 for D (6 bases). This CDR3 comprises 15 residues. The V gene's germline CDR1 is SEHNR and CDR2 FQNEAQ (reference sequence). Trimming took off 3 bases at V and 6 bases at J, with 15 bases between the two ends.

The V gene is TRBV5-1, the J gene TRBJ2-1; tentatively, D is TRBD1 (5 bases). The CDR3 extends over 14 amino acids. V was shortened by 4 bases and J by 6 bases, with 14 bases between the two germline ends. CDR1 and CDR2 (germline): SGHRS, YFSETQ. The CDR3 is CASSPPDSFNEQFF. DNA for the CDR3: TGCGCCAGCAGCCCTCCCGACAGCTTCAATGAGCAGTTCTTC.

The V and J genes are TRBV15 and TRBJ1-2; D possibly corresponds to TRBD1 (5 bases). The ends were cut back, 0 bases at V and 4 bases at J, with 12 bases in the middle. The CDR3 extends over 15 amino acids. Germline values: CDR1 LNHNV, CDR2 YYDKDF (reference sequence). The CDR3 coding sequence is TGTGCCACCAGCAGAGAGGGGCCGACCTTCTATGGCTACACCTTC. Translating gives CATSREGPTFYGYTF.

The chain combines TRBV19 with TRBJ1-2; weak D call: TRBD1 (6 bases). The V end was cut by 5 bases, the J end by 14 bases, with 18 bases between. This CDR3 region has 12 residues. CDR1 is LNHDA, CDR2 SQIVND, per germline (reference sequence). CDR3 coding DNA: TGTGCCAGTAGTCCAGCAGCAGGGGCAATAACCTTC. Protein sequence: CASSPAAGAITF.

The chain couples TRBV25-1 to TRBJ1-1, with D possibly being TRBD1 (5 bases). Germline V CDR1 and CDR2: MGHDK, SYGVNS. Trimming removed 2 bases from V and 9 bases from J, with 10 bases in between. There are 12 residues in the CDR3. The CDR3 loop reads CASSELQGKAFF. CDR3 nucleotide sequence: TGTGCCAGCAGTGAACTTCAGGGAAAAGCTTTCTTT.

The gene calls are TRBV19 and TRBJ1-2; D uncertain. This CDR3 has 16 residues. Trimming removed 3 bases from V and 0 bases from J, with 14 bases in between. The V gene's germline CDR1 is LNHDA and CDR2 SQIVND (reference sequence). CDR3 in amino acids: CASSIPSTTANYGYTF. CDR3 DNA: TGTGCCAGTAGTATCCCCTCTACCACAGCTAACTATGGCTACACCTTC. Full variable domain (remainder filled in from reference TRBV19 and TRBJ1-2): DGGITQSPKYLFRKEGQNVTLSCEQNLNHDAMYWYRQDPGQGLRLIYYSQIVNDFQKGDIAEGYSVSREKKESFPLTVTSAQKNPTAFYLCASSIPSTTANYGYTFGSGTRLTVV.

The chain is built from TRBV9 and TRBJ1-4; TRBD1 matches at 7 bases. The germline CDR1 and CDR2 sequences are SGDLS and YYNGEE. The CDR3 spans 13 residues. V shed 7 bases and J 10 bases; nucleotides not matched to a gene: 10. The CDR3 region is CASSVRQGGKLFF. CDR3 in DNA: TGTGCCAGCTCCGTACGACAGGGTGGAAAACTGTTTTTT.